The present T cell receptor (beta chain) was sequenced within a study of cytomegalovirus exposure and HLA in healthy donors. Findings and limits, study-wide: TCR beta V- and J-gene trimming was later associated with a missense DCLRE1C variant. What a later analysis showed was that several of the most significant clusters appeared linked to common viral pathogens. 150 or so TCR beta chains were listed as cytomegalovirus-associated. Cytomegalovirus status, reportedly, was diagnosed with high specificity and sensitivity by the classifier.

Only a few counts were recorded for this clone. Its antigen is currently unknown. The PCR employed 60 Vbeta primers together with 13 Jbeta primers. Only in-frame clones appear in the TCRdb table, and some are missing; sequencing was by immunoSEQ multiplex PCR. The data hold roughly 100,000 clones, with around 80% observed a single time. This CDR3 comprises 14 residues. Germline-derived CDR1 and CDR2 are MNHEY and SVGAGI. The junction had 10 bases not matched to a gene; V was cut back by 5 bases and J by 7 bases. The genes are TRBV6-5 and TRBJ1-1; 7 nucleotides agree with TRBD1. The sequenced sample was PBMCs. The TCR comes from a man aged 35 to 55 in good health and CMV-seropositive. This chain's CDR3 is CASSAGTARIEAFF. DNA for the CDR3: TGTGCCAGCAGTGCCGGGACAGCCCGAATTGAAGCTTTCTTT.